The 21 T cell receptor beta chains listed next were all sequenced from one sample in a study of blood T cell repertoires in COVID-19. Sequencing was performed with immunoSEQ multiplex PCR; in TCRdb, only in-frame clones are kept and a portion is missing. The repertoire holds fewer than 200,000 clones, with under 85% as singletons. Sequenced: PBMCs or T cells enriched from blood (not recorded which). The receptors stem from a middle-aged man who had recovered from COVID-19.

The rearrangement joins TRBV11-2 to TRBJ1-5; TRBD1 matches at 7 bases. This CDR3 spans 17 amino acids. Germline V CDR1 and CDR2: SGHAT, FQNNGV. The trim removed 5 bases at V and 4 bases at J, leaving 14 bases unmatched. CDR3 in amino acids: CASSPKTGTAYNQPQHF. The DNA of the CDR3 is TGTGCCAGCAGCCCTAAAACCGGGACAGCTTATAATCAGCCCCAGCATTTT.

There are many counts of this clone. The chain uses TRBV3-1 (or the pseudogene TRBV3-2) and TRBJ2-3; D perhaps matches TRBD2 (6 bases). With 3 bases removed from V and 3 bases from J, the gap between germline ends came to 19 bases. CDR1 is LGHDT, CDR2 YNNKEL, per germline (reference sequence). The CDR3 contains 17 residues. The CDR3 region is CASSHQGGGAWTDTQYF. CDR3 DNA: TGTGCCAGCAGCCATCAGGGCGGCGGGGCATGGACAGATACGCAGTATTTT.

The rearrangement uses TRBV12-3 or TRBV12-4 and TRBJ1-2; D is unclear. V was trimmed by 5 bases and J by 3 bases, leaving 10 bases between them. This CDR3 is built from 13 residues. Written as DNA, the CDR3 is TGTGCCAGCAGTGGGAGTACGTACTATGGCTACACCTTC. Protein: CASSGSTYYGYTF.

This clone turned up a few times. The chain joins TRBV7-9 to TRBJ1-6, with 11 nucleotides matching TRBD1. From germline, CDR1 is SEHNR and CDR2 FQNEAQ (reference sequence). J gave up 9 bases and V 5 bases, and 6 bases lay outside the gene matches. This CDR3 spans 15 amino acids. CDR3 DNA sequence: TGTGCCAGCAGCCGGCCCGGGACAGGGGGTTCACCCCTCCACTTT. This translates into CASSRPGTGGSPLHF.

V gene TRBV6-5 combines with J gene TRBJ1-4, with no clear D. V lost 5 bases and J 4 bases, leaving 11 bases between the germline ends. Germline CDR1 reads MNHEY; CDR2 reads SVGAGI. The CDR3 is 14 residues long. DNA for the CDR3: TGTGCCAGCAGTCCCTCATTCGGTAATGAAAAACTGTTTTTT. Protein sequence: CASSPSFGNEKLFF.

V and J are TRBV2 and TRBJ2-3; the match to TRBD2 covers 7 bases. CDR1 and CDR2 (germline): SNHLY, FYNNEI. The junction had 7 bases not matched to a gene; V was cut back by 5 bases and J by 2 bases. This CDR3 is built from 15 residues. The CDR3, as DNA: TGTGCCAGCAGTATCGGGGGGATATACACAGATACGCAGTATTTT. Amino acid sequence: CASSIGGIYTDTQYF.

The V and J genes are TRBV6-5 and TRBJ2-1, with 10 bases aligning to TRBD2. The CDR3 has 16 residues. Germline CDR1 MNHEY, CDR2 SVGAGI. V was clipped by 0 bases and J by 9 bases; unmatched bases: 8. The CDR3 spells CASSYSASGGVGEQFF. In DNA, the CDR3 is TGTGCCAGCAGTTACTCGGCTAGCGGGGGTGTTGGTGAGCAGTTCTTC.

The chain carries TRBV15 and TRBJ1-4; 8 positions match TRBD1. The junction had 8 bases not matched to a gene; V was cut back by 2 bases and J by 3 bases. The CDR3 sequence is 17 residues long. Germline CDR1 reads LNHNV; CDR2 reads YYDKDF (reference sequence). The CDR3 sequence is CATSRTTGGLPNEKLFF. The CDR3 nucleotides read TGTGCCACCAGCAGAACTACAGGGGGTTTACCTAATGAAAAACTGTTTTTT.

J is TRBJ2-5 and V is TRBV5-4, with 8 nucleotides matching TRBD1. The CDR3 runs to 12 residues. The J segment lost 5 bases and the V segment lost 10 bases, leaving 7 bases of the junction unmatched. Per germline, CDR1 SGHNT and CDR2 YYREEE (reference sequence). The CDR3 coding sequence is TGTGCCGCACAGGGGGACGGGGAGACCCAGTACTTC. This sequence encodes CAAQGDGETQYF.

The V gene is TRBV5-1, the J gene TRBJ1-5; 10 bases are a match to TRBD1. From germline, CDR1 is SGHRS and CDR2 YFSETQ. The CDR3 extends over 17 amino acids. Germline trimming cut 3 bases from V and 6 bases from J; bases unmatched to any gene: 12. The chain's CDR3 is CASSSFGQGVLAQPQHF. The CDR3 nucleotides read TGCGCCAGCAGCTCCTTCGGACAGGGGGTCCTAGCTCAGCCCCAGCATTTT.

Note on this clone: The sample carries other DNA sequences with the same CDR3. The rearrangement joins TRBV5-4 to TRBJ1-3; TRBD1 might be the D (6 bases). Germline V gene sequence: CDR1 SGHNT, CDR2 YYREEE (reference sequence). This CDR3 has 13 residues. V was shortened by 1 base and J by 4 bases, with 6 bases between the two germline ends. The CDR3 is CASSLTGGNTIYF. The CDR3 DNA reads as TGTGCCAGCAGCTTGACAGGGGGAAACACCATATATTTT.

The chain couples TRBV6-5 to TRBJ2-1, with TRBD1 matching 8 bases. Germline lookup yields CDR1 MNHEY and CDR2 SVGAGI. This CDR3 spans 14 amino acids. V lost 2 bases and J lost 9; bases outside the gene matches: 6. The CDR3 region is CASSYGAGGGEQFF. The CDR3 nucleotides are TGTGCCAGCAGTTACGGGGCAGGGGGCGGTGAGCAGTTCTTC.

The chain recombines TRBV3-1 (or the pseudogene TRBV3-2) with TRBJ1-1; 7 nucleotides match TRBD1. J gave up 0 bases and V 0 bases, and 10 bases lay outside the gene matches. CDR1 LGHDT and CDR2 YNNKEL come from the germline V gene (reference sequence). This CDR3 spans 18 amino acids. In DNA form, the CDR3 reads TGTGCCAGCAGCCAAGATAGGACAGGCGCTAACATGAACACTGAAGCTTTCTTT. This sequence encodes CASSQDRTGANMNTEAFF.

The rearrangement uses TRBV12-5 and TRBJ1-3, with a tentative D call TRBD1 (5 bases). Between the trimmed V and J ends, which lost 3 bases and 1 base, there was a span of 13 bases. The V gene's germline CDR1 is LGHNT and CDR2 FRNRAP. The CDR3 totals 16 residues. CDR3 residues: CASGLVMRQSGNTIYF. DNA of the CDR3: TGTGCTAGTGGTTTAGTGATGAGACAGTCTGGAAACACCATATATTTT.

J is TRBJ1-1 and V is TRBV2, with D possibly TRBD1 on 6 matching bases. This CDR3 region has 14 residues. CDR1 and CDR2 (germline): SNHLY, FYNNEI. V shed 4 bases and J shed 2 bases, with 11 bases lying between them. CDR3 region: CASSGRGTNTEAFF. For the CDR3, the DNA is TGTGCCAGCAGTGGGCGGGGGACAAACACTGAAGCTTTCTTT. Looking up the rest from reference TRBV2 and TRBJ1-1 gives the full variable domain: EPEVTQTPSHQVTQMGQEVILRCVPISNHLYFYWYRQILGQKVEFLVSFYNNEISEKSEIFDDQFSVERPDGSNFTLKIRSTKLEDSAMYFCASSGRGTNTEAFFGQGTRLTVV.

This chain joins TRBV7-9 and TRBJ2-3; TRBD2 matches at 10 bases. The CDR3 is 16 amino acids. The ends lost 5 bases at V and 0 bases at J; junction bases unmatched: 5. Germline V gene data show CDR1 as SEHNR and CDR2 as FQNEAQ (reference sequence). CDR3 region: CASSQRAGGSTDTQYF. The CDR3 region has the DNA TGTGCCAGCAGCCAGAGAGCGGGGGGGAGCACAGATACGCAGTATTTT.

V and J are TRBV18 and TRBJ2-7; 8 nucleotides align to TRBD1. This CDR3 is 15 amino acids long. Per germline, CDR1 KGHSH and CDR2 LQKENI. J lost 7 bases, V lost 4 bases, and 12 bases had no gene match. This CDR3 reads CASSRISTGAGEQYF. In nucleotides, the CDR3 is TGTGCCAGCTCACGAATCTCGACAGGGGCGGGTGAGCAGTACTTC.

The genes are TRBV5-4 and TRBJ2-5, with D perhaps TRBD1 (6 bases). This CDR3 contains 15 residues. Germline V gives CDR1 SGHNT, CDR2 YYREEE (reference sequence). The ends were cut back, 0 bases at V and 4 bases at J, with 13 bases in the middle. The CDR3: CASSLAMAGAETQYF. For the CDR3, the DNA is TGTGCCAGCAGCTTGGCCATGGCAGGGGCAGAGACCCAGTACTTC.

This chain's CDR3 is CASSQGADPAGQYF. CDR3 DNA: TGCGCCAGCAGCCAAGGGGCGGACCCCGCGGGGCAGTACTTC. The V gene is TRBV4-1, the J gene TRBJ2-7; TRBD2 might be the D (5 bases). Trimming cost V 1 base and J 9 bases, with 16 bases left between them. Germline CDR1 reads MGHRA; CDR2 reads YSYEKL. This CDR3 is built from 14 residues.

The chain uses TRBV5-6 and TRBJ2-1; D might be TRBD1 (5 bases). The ends were cut back, 3 bases at V and 5 bases at J, with 12 bases in the middle. The CDR3 has 14 residues. The germline CDR1 and CDR2 sequences are SGHDT and YYEEEE. The CDR3 is CASSSVDTHNEQFF. The CDR3 DNA follows: TGTGCCAGCAGCTCCGTGGACACTCACAATGAGCAGTTCTTC.

This rearrangement joins TRBV3-1 (or the pseudogene TRBV3-2) to TRBJ2-1; 9 bases fit TRBD2. CDR1 and CDR2 from the germline V gene are LGHDT and YNNKEL (reference sequence). The trim removed 3 bases at V and 6 bases at J, leaving 9 bases unmatched. The CDR3 totals 16 residues. The DNA for the CDR3 is TGTGCCAGCAGCCAGGGTTGGCGGGGGGGGTCCAATGAGCAGTTCTTC. Translation gives CASSQGWRGGSNEQFF.